The 5 T cell receptor beta chains below come from one sample, sequenced in a study of blood T cells in healthy people across ages. A second PCR, run for about 7 to 11 cycles, used a sample-barcoded 5' primer plus a J-beta primer mix. MiXCR, applied by TCRdb to the 5' RACE reads, yields one record per CDR3 protein. The table includes roughly 1.9 million distinct CDR3 sequences, around 40% detected once. The sample was blood. The receptors were gathered from a human donor in good health.

The V gene is TRBV6-1, the J gene TRBJ1-5, with 10 bases that match TRBD1. Unmatched junction bases numbered 6, after V lost 8 bases and J lost 5 bases. The CDR3 runs 14 residues. CDR1 and CDR2 from the germline V gene are MNHNS and SASEGT. The CDR3 here is CASVPGTGDQPQHF. CDR3 bases: TGTGCCAGCGTGCCCGGGACAGGGGATCAGCCCCAGCATTTT.

In DNA form, the CDR3 reads TGTGCCATCAGAGAGAGCGGGGGGACTTACAATGAGCAGTTCTTC. It is translated as CAIRESGGTYNEQFF. The J gene is TRBJ2-1, the V gene TRBV10-3; TRBD2 matches 9 bases. CDR3 length: 15 amino acids. CDR1 and CDR2 (germline): ENHRY, SYGVKD. Germline trimming cut 6 bases from V and 4 bases from J; bases unmatched to any gene: 7.

This clonotype was counted between two and nine times. This rearrangement joins TRBV6-1 to TRBJ2-3; D may be TRBD1 (6 bases). Germline V gene lookup returns CDR1 MNHNS and CDR2 SASEGT. The V end lost 1 base, the J end lost 5 bases, and 19 bases lay between the germline ends. The CDR3 spans 17 residues. The CDR3 is CASSEVPPFEGGDTQYF. The DNA of the CDR3 is TGTGCCAGCAGTGAAGTACCTCCCTTTGAAGGGGGAGATACGCAGTATTTT.

V and J are TRBV20-1 and TRBJ2-1; the D gene is possibly TRBD1 (5 bases). There are 14 residues in the CDR3. Trimming stripped 3 bases from V and 5 bases from J, with 14 bases between. CDR1 is DFQATT, CDR2 SNEGSKA, per germline (reference sequence). CDR3 protein: CSARSRVGHNEQFF. In DNA, the CDR3 is TGCAGTGCTAGGTCCAGGGTTGGGCACAATGAGCAGTTCTTC.

About this clonotype: The junction shows a germline mismatch at one end, possibly a read error. This chain joins TRBV11-3 and TRBJ2-7; D is ambiguous. CDR1 SGHNT and CDR2 YENEEA come from the germline V gene. The CDR3 runs 13 residues. The CDR3 DNA sequence: TGTGCCGGCAGCCCATCGCGGTTAAGGGAGCAGTACTTC. Translated, it gives CAGSPSRLREQYF.